Given below is one TCR beta chain in context. This clonotype occurred once. There is no known antigen for this receptor. A much larger clone lies one base from this, so it may be a read error. The germline V gene sets CDR1 to SGHVS and CDR2 to FQNEAQ. The CDR3 spans 14 residues, from the cysteine through the phenylalanine. Here the CDR3 DNA is all that survives: 42 bases in frame from base 1. The source of the sample is a study of tumor and adjacent non-tumor tissue in lung cancer (dated by TCRdb to the late 2010s). About the study as a whole: Of the cohort, eleven to twelve patients had adenocarcinoma, 2 had squamous cell carcinoma and 1 had small cell lung cancer. The roughly 15 enrolled patients, of whom around 10 were men and 5 were women, were aged roughly 30 to 76 years and were diagnosed with TNM stage I to III disease. Sequencing generated a total of 125,075,908 productive TCRbeta reads, averaging roughly 3.9 million reads per sample. Using bulk TCRbeta repertoires from 15 lung cancer patients, the study set lung tumor tissue side by side with matched distant non-tumor lung tissue. A few dozen paired specimens, one tumor and one normal lung sample per patient, were profiled by TCRbeta CDR3 sequencing.

RNA was isolated from bulk unsorted tissue, and RNA quality was assessed with a NanoDrop ND-1000 and an Agilent 2100. Distant non-tumor tissue taken more than 3 cm from the tumor edge was used as the normal lung sample. All donors had newly diagnosed lung cancer, had not received prior chemotherapy, and were admitted for thoracic surgery in China between August and November 2014. The study excluded patients who had received radiotherapy or chemotherapy before or who had another cancer at the same time. Pieces of surgical tissue measuring about 1-2.1 cm3 were kept in RNAlater solution and held at -80 degrees C until needed. The investigation overall reported the following: Tumor tissue showed significantly higher TCR diversity (inverse Simpson) than normal lung tissue, at 431.37 vs 166.20 (P = 0.0075, Mann-Whitney U test). Because peripheral blood was not sequenced, blood TCRbeta repertoires in the lung cancer patients of the study were not examined. With only roughly 14 patients in the cohort, the authors noted that larger samples and more detailed clinical data are needed. Neither the sequencing platform nor unique molecular identifiers are mentioned in the methods. TCR diversity was significantly higher in younger patients, and greater tumor TCR diversity was associated with shorter overall survival and shorter disease-free survival. In normal lung, the top 100 clones accounted for a significantly larger cumulative share of the repertoire than in tumor tissue.

The library was prepared using multiplex PCR. The data were produced on an Illumina HiSeq 2500. TCRbeta libraries were constructed through three rounds of nested PCR with primers (Table S4) according to protocols modified from ARM-PCR. Before sequencing, PCR products in the 200-500 bp range were cut out of the gel and cleaned up using the QIAquick gel extraction kit. The paper's data handling went like this. Reads were cleaned with Trimmomatic, merged with FLASH into complete CDR3 sequences, and assigned to V(D)J germline segments with MiTCR. Clonal diversity was computed as the inverse Simpson's index with VDJtools. Productive reads were defined as in-frame sequences without a premature stop codon. The public reads were reanalyzed by TCRdb: fastp trimming at Q25, MiXCR alignment, in-frame beta chains only. Each record represents a unique CDR3 protein, reported with the most common genes and DNA among its rows. TCRdb, rather than the study authors, made the V and J calls. This sample is represented by approximately 100,000 distinct CDR3 sequences; about 61% of them were singletons. Over 15% of the sample is in the top ten clones.

Material: distant non-tumor lung tissue. This chain is built from TRBV7-8 and TRBJ2-7; no confident D gene assignment can be made. This clonotype was obtained from a man between 60 and 70 years old with non-small cell lung cancer. The CDR3 protein is CASSPPTVPYKQYF. The base sequence is TGTGCCAGCAGCCCCCCGACGGTGCCCTACAAGCAGTACTTC.